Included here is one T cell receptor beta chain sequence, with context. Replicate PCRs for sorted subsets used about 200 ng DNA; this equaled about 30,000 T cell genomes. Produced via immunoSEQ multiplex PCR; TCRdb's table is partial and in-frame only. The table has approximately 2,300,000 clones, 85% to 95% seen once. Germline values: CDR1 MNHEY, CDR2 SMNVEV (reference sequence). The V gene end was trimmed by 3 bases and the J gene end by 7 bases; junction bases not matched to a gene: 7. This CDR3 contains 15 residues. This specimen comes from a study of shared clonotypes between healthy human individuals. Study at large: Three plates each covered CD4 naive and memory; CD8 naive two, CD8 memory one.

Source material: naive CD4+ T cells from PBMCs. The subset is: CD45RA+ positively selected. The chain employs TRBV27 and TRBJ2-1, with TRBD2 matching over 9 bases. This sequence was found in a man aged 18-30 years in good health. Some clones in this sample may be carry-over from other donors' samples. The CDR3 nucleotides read TGTGCCAGCAGTTTTGGGAGCGGGAGGTCGAATGAGCAGTTCTTC. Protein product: CASSFGSGRSNEQFF.